This T cell receptor (beta chain) was identified during a study of T-cell reconstitution after alpha-beta-depleted transplantation in children. The germline V and J ends were trimmed by 2 bases and 6 bases, with 12 bases remaining between them. CDR1 is SQVTM and CDR2 is ANQGSEA in the germline V gene. This CDR3 contains 13 residues. Overall study findings and caveats: Surviving recipient T cells and intrathymic progenitors accounted for some patients' high TCRbeta diversity at day 60.

This clonotype has more than one count but fewer than ten. What it binds is not known. Unique molecular identifiers were built into the TCRbeta library. TCRdb called the PCR reads again in MiXCR, with one record for every CDR3 protein. The sample contains about 420,000 distinct CDR3 sequences, around 16% of which appear only once. This receptor was identified in a boy in the first two years of life who had a stem cell transplant for Wiskott-Aldrich syndrome, so the T cells may come from the graft donor. The sequences come from PBMCs, mostly from graft donor cells, collected 360 days after TCRalphabeta/CD19-depleted stem cell transplant. This rearrangement joins TRBV29-1 to TRBJ2-3; D ambiguous. The CDR3 region has the DNA TGCAGCGTTGAAATCGTGGTATCGGATACGCAGTATTTT. It specifies CSVEIVVSDTQYF.